What follows is one T cell receptor (beta chain) and its context. The CDR3 contains 17 residues. With 6 bases clipped from V and 3 bases from J, the junction kept 14 bases outside the gene matches. Germline assignment: CDR1 SNHLY and CDR2 FYNNEI. These data are taken from a study of blood T cell repertoires in COVID-19. Study information: Donors in the United States, Italy and Spain gave samples during acute or convalescent COVID-19. In each case, the material was cDNA or gDNA derived from T cells, B-cell-depleted T cells, or PBMCs.

Original methodology: Scientists estimated how many nucleated cells there were by amplifying reference gene primers. TCRdb's copy holds only in-frame clones and misses some; the assay was immunoSEQ multiplex PCR. For V, J and clone size, that table is used; D and trimming come from the DNA. Of tens of thousands of clones in the sample, 70% to 85% were seen once. The clonotype comes from a human donor with acute or convalescent COVID-19. The donor label of this sample is uncertain. The source material was peripheral blood. The chain recombines TRBV2 with TRBJ1-5, with 7 positions matching TRBD1. CDR3 region: CASSPAGDRYDNQPQHF. CDR3 coding DNA: TGTGCCAGCAGCCCCGCCGGGGACAGATATGACAATCAGCCCCAGCATTTT.